This T cell receptor (beta chain) is drawn from a study of blood T cell repertoires in COVID-19. V was pared by 2 bases and J by 1 base, with 8 bases of the junction left unmatched. Per the germline V gene, CDR1 is LGHDT and CDR2 is YNNKEL (reference sequence). The CDR3 runs to 17 residues. Per the authors' pipeline: Using reference gene primer amplification, nucleated cell counts were estimated. Clones were read by immunoSEQ multiplex PCR, and TCRdb kept only the in-frame ones, dropping some. V and J calls and clone size come straight from that table; D and trimming were deduced from the DNA. The sample has 80,000 to 100,000 clones; 74% are singletons.

The TCR sequence derives from a man between 65 and 85 years old with COVID-19, enrolled during active disease. This chain links TRBV3-1 (or the pseudogene TRBV3-2) with TRBJ2-5; TRBD2 matches at 9 bases. Sequencing was carried out using peripheral blood. The chain's CDR3 is CASSQTGGRARQETQYF. The CDR3, as DNA: TGTGCCAGCAGCCAAACGGGCGGGAGGGCCCGCCAAGAGACCCAGTACTTC.